This TCR beta chain derives from a study of blood T cell repertoires in COVID-19. The wider study: T cells, B-cell-depleted T cells, or PBMCs supplied cDNA or gDNA.

Deletions cut 7 bases from V and 2 bases from J, with 15 bases between. Germline V gene lookup returns CDR1 MNHNY and CDR2 SVGAGI (reference sequence). CDR3 length equals 15 residues. In its sample, this clone was seen a few times. Using immunoSEQ multiplex PCR, the repertoire was profiled, and TCRdb retains in-frame clones only, with some absent. The data show hundreds of thousands of clones, 86% seen once. The sequenced sample was peripheral blood. V usage is TRBV6-6 and J usage is TRBJ2-1, with D possibly TRBD1 on 5 matching bases. This receptor was identified in a woman aged 70-85 years with COVID-19, enrolled during active disease. CDR3 DNA sequence: TGTGCCAGCACCCAAGGGGCAGGGACCTACAATGAGCAGTTCTTC. Protein: CASTQGAGTYNEQFF.